This T cell receptor (beta chain) was found in a study of cytomegalovirus exposure and HLA in healthy donors. Findings and caveats of the study: Later analysis identified 16,951 TCR beta sequences associated with HLA alleles, using a false discovery rate threshold of 0.05.

A remark on this clone: Its specificity is unknown.

The PCR was carried out with 60 Vbeta primers and 13 Jbeta primers. Produced via immunoSEQ multiplex PCR; TCRdb's table is partial and in-frame only. The sample table includes 75,000 to 85,000 clones. The CDR3 totals 14 residues. J was trimmed by 5 bases and V by 5 bases; bases with no gene match: 8. Germline V CDR1 and CDR2: SGHVS, FQNEAQ. The chain joins TRBV7-8 to TRBJ1-2, with TRBD1 matching over 7 bases. The sequenced sample was PBMCs. The sequence came from a man aged 45-65 years in good health and CMV-seronegative. This CDR3 reads CASSQTTGPYGYTF. CDR3 bases: TGTGCCAGCAGCCAGACGACAGGGCCTTATGGCTACACCTTC. The whole variable domain, remainder taken from reference TRBV7-8 and TRBJ1-2, is GAGVSQSPRYKVAKRGQDVALRCDPISGHVSLFWYQQALGQGPEFLTYFQNEAQLDKSGLPSDRFFAERPEGSVSTLKIQRTQQEDSAVYLCASSQTTGPYGYTFGSGTRLTVV.